This passage covers 18 T cell receptor beta chains from one sample sequenced in a study of shared clonotypes between healthy human individuals. Clones were read by immunoSEQ multiplex PCR, and TCRdb kept only the in-frame ones, dropping some. The sample carries about 1.1 million clones, around 82% recorded once. Sequenced material: memory CD4+ T cells from PBMCs. Subset meaning: CD45RA-negative fraction. These receptor sequences come from a man between 18 and 35 years old in good health. Some clones in this sample may be carry-over from other donors' samples.

This chain links TRBV5-1 with TRBJ2-7; 7 bases align to TRBD1. The CDR3 contains 15 residues. V dropped 4 bases and J dropped 0; count of bases not matched to a gene: 7. Germline V gene sequence: CDR1 SGHRS, CDR2 YFSETQ. Here the CDR3 reads CASSRLTGSSYEQYF. The CDR3 DNA follows: TGCGCCAGCAGCCGCCTGACAGGGAGCTCCTACGAGCAGTACTTC.

This sequence joins TRBV11-3 and TRBJ1-1; no clear D. Germline loops: CDR1 SGHNT, CDR2 YENEEA. This CDR3 has 13 amino acids. Trimming took 1 base from V and 7 from J, leaving 10 bases between them. The DNA for the CDR3 is TGTGCCAGCAGCTTAGGCCAATCCTATGAAGCTTTCTTT. Translated: CASSLGQSYEAFF.

The chain recombines TRBV7-6 with TRBJ1-1, with TRBD1 as a possible D gene (5 bases). The germline V gene encodes CDR1 SGHVS and CDR2 FNYEAQ. Trimming pared 3 bases from V and 2 bases from J, leaving 13 bases between. The CDR3 totals 15 residues. The CDR3 DNA follows: TGTGCCAGCAGCTTGTACAGGAGGGAAAACACTGAAGCTTTCTTT. The encoded protein is CASSLYRRENTEAFF.

CDR3 protein: CASRFSGSPFNEQFF. Written as DNA, the CDR3 is TGCGCCAGCAGGTTTAGCGGGAGCCCCTTCAATGAGCAGTTCTTC. This rearrangement joins TRBV5-1 to TRBJ2-1; TRBD2 matches at 9 bases. CDR1 is SGHRS, CDR2 YFSETQ, per germline. V lost 5 bases and J lost 6; bases outside the gene matches: 9. The CDR3 consists of 15 residues. The variable domain in full, completed from reference TRBV5-1 and TRBJ2-1, reads KAGVTQTPRYLIKTRGQQVTLSCSPISGHRSVSWYQQTPGQGLQFLFEYFSETQRNKGNFPGRFSGRQFSNSRSEMNVSTLELGDSALYLCASRFSGSPFNEQFFGPGTRLTVL.

CDR3 region: CASSPPKTGANTEAFF. The CDR3, as DNA: TGTGCCAGCTCACCACCAAAGACAGGGGCGAACACTGAAGCTTTCTTT. The chain employs TRBV18 and TRBJ1-1; 8 positions agree with TRBD1. V was pared by 0 bases and J by 1 base, with 4 bases of the junction left unmatched. Per the germline V gene, CDR1 is KGHSH and CDR2 is LQKENI. This CDR3 spans 16 amino acids.

The rearrangement links TRBV10-3 to TRBJ1-4; D gene ambiguous. Germline V gene data show CDR1 as ENHRY and CDR2 as SYGVKD. V lost 3 bases to trimming and J lost 10 bases, with 9 bases between them. There are 12 residues in the CDR3. The CDR3 sequence is CAISEKLGKLFF. DNA of the CDR3: TGTGCCATCAGTGAAAAGCTTGGAAAACTGTTTTTT.

This clone was seen a handful of times. The chain is built from TRBV5-1 and TRBJ2-5, with 13 bases matching TRBD2. The CDR3 has 17 amino acids. Germline trimming cut 2 bases from V and 2 bases from J; bases unmatched to any gene: 6. CDR1 and CDR2 from the germline V gene are SGHRS and YFSETQ. The CDR3: CASSLWTSGSGQETQYF. CDR3 DNA: TGCGCCAGCAGCTTATGGACTAGCGGGAGTGGGCAAGAGACCCAGTACTTC.

This clone was seen a few times. Other DNA sequences in this specimen translate into the identical CDR3. The rearrangement uses TRBV6-6 and TRBJ1-3; unclear D gene. The CDR3 loop spans 15 amino acids. V was cut by 5 bases and J by 0 bases, with 11 bases left in between. Germline loops: CDR1 MNHNY, CDR2 SVGAGI (reference sequence). CDR3 nucleotide sequence: TGTGCCAGCAGTGTCACCCGCCACTCTGGAAACACCATATATTTT. It is translated as CASSVTRHSGNTIYF.

This clone was recorded a few times. V usage is TRBV7-9 and J usage is TRBJ1-5; maybe TRBD1 (5 bases). The CDR3 spans 15 residues. V was shortened by 5 bases and J by 5 bases, with 16 bases between the two germline ends. CDR1 is SEHNR and CDR2 is FQNEAQ in the germline V gene (reference sequence). The CDR3 is CASSPDGGLYQPQHF. The CDR3 coding sequence is TGTGCCAGCAGCCCGGACGGGGGTCTTTATCAGCCCCAGCATTTT.

This clone appeared once. This rearrangement joins TRBV6-6 to TRBJ2-7, with 8 bases matching TRBD2. This CDR3 has 14 amino acids. With 6 bases clipped from V and 0 bases from J, the junction kept 4 bases outside the gene matches. Germline V gene data show CDR1 as MNHNY and CDR2 as SVGAGI (reference sequence). CDR3 nucleotides: TGTGCCAGCAGCACGGGGACTAGCTCCTACGAGCAGTACTTC. It specifies CASSTGTSSYEQYF.

The CDR3 DNA reads as TGTGCCTGGAGTGATCCCTCACCCCTCCACTTT. Translated, it gives CAWSDPSPLHF. The chain joins TRBV30 to TRBJ1-6; D not resolved. The CDR3 is 11 residues long. Per the germline V gene, CDR1 is GTSNPN and CDR2 is SVGIG (reference sequence). Trimming removed 1 base at V and 10 bases at J, with 5 bases between.

V and J are TRBV11-2 and TRBJ2-1; 16 nucleotides match TRBD2. The ends lost 10 bases at V and 10 bases at J; junction bases unmatched: 13. The CDR3 is 16 residues long. Germline V lookup: CDR1 SGHAT, CDR2 FQNNGV. The CDR3 region is CATVPGLAGGPMEQFF. The DNA of the CDR3 is TGTGCCACCGTCCCGGGACTAGCGGGAGGGCCTATGGAGCAGTTCTTC.

This clone showed up just once. The same CDR3 arises from other DNA sequences in this sample as well. The chain recombines TRBV5-1 with TRBJ2-5; D tentatively fits TRBD1 or TRBD2 (5 bases each). The CDR3 extends over 15 amino acids. Germline CDR1 is SGHRS and CDR2 is YFSETQ. V shed 1 base and J shed 0 bases, with 10 bases lying between them. CDR3 in DNA: TGCGCCAGCAGCTTGCTCGGGACGGACCAAGAGACCCAGTACTTC. Its protein product is CASSLLGTDQETQYF. The entire variable domain, with the rest obtained from reference TRBV5-1 and TRBJ2-5, is as follows: KAGVTQTPRYLIKTRGQQVTLSCSPISGHRSVSWYQQTPGQGLQFLFEYFSETQRNKGNFPGRFSGRQFSNSRSEMNVSTLELGDSALYLCASSLLGTDQETQYFGPGTRLLVL.

Only one count was recorded for this clone. CDR3 DNA sequence: TGTGCCAGCAGACTAGCGGGAGCTGATACGCAGTATTTT. As protein: CASRLAGADTQYF. V and J are TRBV2 and TRBJ2-3, with 11 positions matching TRBD2. The CDR3 extends over 13 amino acids. The J segment lost 6 bases and the V segment lost 6 bases, leaving 2 bases of the junction unmatched. The germline gives CDR1 SNHLY, CDR2 FYNNEI.

The chain is built from TRBV29-1 and TRBJ1-1; D not certain. Germline CDR1 SQVTM, CDR2 ANQGSEA. Between the trimmed V and J ends, which lost 2 bases and 2 bases, there was a span of 9 bases. This CDR3 contains 13 residues. The CDR3 DNA follows: TGCAGCGTTGAACTCAGGTTCAACACTGAAGCTTTCTTT. Its protein product is CSVELRFNTEAFF.

This clone was counted once. This chain joins TRBV6-1 and TRBJ1-1, with D tentatively TRBD1 (5 bases). Germline assignment: CDR1 MNHNS and CDR2 SASEGT. The CDR3 spans 11 residues. The CDR3 here is CGCRDYTEAFF. The CDR3 DNA is TGTGGCTGCAGGGATTACACTGAAGCTTTCTTT.

V is TRBV28 and J is TRBJ2-7; D unresolved. The CDR3 is 13 amino acids. V was clipped by 5 bases and J by 4 bases, with 12 bases between them. Germline CDR1 is MDHEN and CDR2 is SYDVKM. The CDR3 loop reads CASSPRLGYEQYF. As DNA, the CDR3 is TGTGCCAGCAGTCCGAGGTTGGGGTACGAGCAGTACTTC.

The CDR3 here is CASRFSGRGPYEQYF. CDR3 coding DNA: TGTGCCAGCAGGTTTAGCGGGAGAGGACCCTACGAGCAGTACTTC. This chain joins TRBV13 and TRBJ2-7, with 9 bases that match TRBD2. Trimming took 6 bases from V and 2 from J; bases not matched to a gene: 8. The CDR3 covers 15 residues. Germline CDR1 reads PRHDT; CDR2 reads FYEKMQ (reference sequence).